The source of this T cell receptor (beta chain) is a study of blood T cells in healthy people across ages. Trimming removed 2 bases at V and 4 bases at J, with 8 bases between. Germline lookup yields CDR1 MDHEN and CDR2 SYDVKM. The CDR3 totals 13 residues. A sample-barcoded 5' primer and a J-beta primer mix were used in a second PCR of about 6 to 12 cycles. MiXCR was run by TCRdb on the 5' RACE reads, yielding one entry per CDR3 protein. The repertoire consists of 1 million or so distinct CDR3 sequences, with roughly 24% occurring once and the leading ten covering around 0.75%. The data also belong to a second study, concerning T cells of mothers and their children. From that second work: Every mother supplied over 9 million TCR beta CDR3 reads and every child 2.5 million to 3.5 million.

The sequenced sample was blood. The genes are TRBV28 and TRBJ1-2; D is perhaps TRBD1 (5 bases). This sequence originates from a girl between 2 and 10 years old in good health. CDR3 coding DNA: TGTGCCAGCAGTTTACGGACACGCTATGGCTACACCTTC. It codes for CASSLRTRYGYTF.